The table lists the clone carrying this T cell receptor beta chain with a few counts. Distinct nucleotide sequences in the sample also encode this CDR3. The CDR3 runs to 12 residues. V gave up 6 bases and J gave up 2 bases, with 8 bases separating them. Looked up from germline, CDR1 is MDHEN and CDR2 is SYDVKM. The sample comes from a study of cytotoxic CD8 clonotypes in ibrutinib-treated CLL. Sequenced by immunoSEQ multiplex PCR; TCRdb stores in-frame clones only, minus some. The sample contains approximately 53,000 clones, around four fifths of which appear only once. This TCR was sampled from a human donor with chronic lymphocytic leukemia. Sequencing used PBMCs, obtained after 24 months of ibrutinib treatment. The V gene is TRBV28, the J gene TRBJ2-7; D ambiguous. The CDR3 protein is CASSSSTYEQYF. The CDR3 DNA reads as TGTGCCAGCAGCTCAAGTACCTACGAGCAGTACTTC.